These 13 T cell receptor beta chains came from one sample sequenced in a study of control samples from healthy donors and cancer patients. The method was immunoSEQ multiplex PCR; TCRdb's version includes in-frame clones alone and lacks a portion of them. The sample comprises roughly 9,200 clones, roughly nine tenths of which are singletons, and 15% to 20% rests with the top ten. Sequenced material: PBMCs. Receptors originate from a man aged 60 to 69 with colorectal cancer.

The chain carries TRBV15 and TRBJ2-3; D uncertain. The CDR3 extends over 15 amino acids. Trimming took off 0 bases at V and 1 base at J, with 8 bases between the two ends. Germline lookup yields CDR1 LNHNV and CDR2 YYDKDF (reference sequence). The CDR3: CATSRDRSGTDTQYF. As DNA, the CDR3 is TGTGCCACCAGCAGAGATCGGTCCGGCACAGATACGCAGTATTTT.

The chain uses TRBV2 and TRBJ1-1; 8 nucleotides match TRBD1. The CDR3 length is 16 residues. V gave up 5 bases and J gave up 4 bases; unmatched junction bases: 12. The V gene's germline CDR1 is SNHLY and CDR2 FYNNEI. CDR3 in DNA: TGTGCCAGCAGTCCCCCAGGACAGGGACTAGTCACTGAAGCTTTCTTT. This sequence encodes CASSPPGQGLVTEAFF.

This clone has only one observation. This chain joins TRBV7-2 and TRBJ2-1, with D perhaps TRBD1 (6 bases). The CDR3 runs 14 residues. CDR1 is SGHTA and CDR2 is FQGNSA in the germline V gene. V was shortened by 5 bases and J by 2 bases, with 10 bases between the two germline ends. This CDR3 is CASSDYRAYNEQFF. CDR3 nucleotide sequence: TGTGCCAGCAGCGACTACAGGGCCTACAATGAGCAGTTCTTC.

The DNA for the CDR3 is TGTGCCAGCAGCGTAATGGGGGGCGAAGAGACCCAGTACTTC. This encodes CASSVMGGEETQYF. This chain joins TRBV9 and TRBJ2-5, with D perhaps assigned TRBD1 or TRBD2 (6 bases each). CDR1 SGDLS and CDR2 YYNGEE come from the germline V gene. The length of the CDR3 is 14 residues. V gave up 1 base and J gave up 3 bases, with 10 bases separating them.

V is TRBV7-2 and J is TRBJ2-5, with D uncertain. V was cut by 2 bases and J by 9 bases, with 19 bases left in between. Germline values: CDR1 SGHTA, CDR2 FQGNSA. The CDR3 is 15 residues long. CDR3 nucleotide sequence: TGTGCCAGCAGCTTATACAGTACTCCCGGTCTCGCCCAGTACTTC. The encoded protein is CASSLYSTPGLAQYF.

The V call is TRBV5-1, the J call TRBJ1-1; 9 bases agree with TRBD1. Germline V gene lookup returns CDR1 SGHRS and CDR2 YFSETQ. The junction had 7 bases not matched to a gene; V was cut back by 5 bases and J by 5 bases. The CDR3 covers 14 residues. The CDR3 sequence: CASSGGTGLTEAFF. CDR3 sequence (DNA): TGCGCCAGCAGTGGAGGGACAGGGTTGACTGAAGCTTTCTTT.

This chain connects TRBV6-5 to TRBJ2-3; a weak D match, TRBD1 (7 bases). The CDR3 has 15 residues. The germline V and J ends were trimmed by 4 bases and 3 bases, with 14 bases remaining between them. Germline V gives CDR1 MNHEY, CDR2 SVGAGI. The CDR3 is CASSSGQAGTDTQYF. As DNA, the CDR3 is TGTGCCAGCAGTTCCGGACAGGCGGGAACAGATACGCAGTATTTT.

The CDR3 DNA reads TGCGCCAGCAGCTTAACTTCGTGGTCGGAAGCTTTCTTT. It is translated as CASSLTSWSEAFF. The rearrangement links TRBV5-1 to TRBJ1-1; D unclear. CDR3 size: 13 residues. Germline V CDR1 and CDR2: SGHRS, YFSETQ. With 2 bases removed from V and 8 bases from J, the gap between germline ends came to 13 bases.

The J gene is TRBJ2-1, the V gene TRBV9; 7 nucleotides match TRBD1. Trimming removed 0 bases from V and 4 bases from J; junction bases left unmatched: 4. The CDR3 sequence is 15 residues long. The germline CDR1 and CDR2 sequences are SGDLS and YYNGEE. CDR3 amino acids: CASSVGTGAYNEQFF. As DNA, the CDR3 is TGTGCCAGCAGCGTAGGAACAGGGGCGTACAATGAGCAGTTCTTC.

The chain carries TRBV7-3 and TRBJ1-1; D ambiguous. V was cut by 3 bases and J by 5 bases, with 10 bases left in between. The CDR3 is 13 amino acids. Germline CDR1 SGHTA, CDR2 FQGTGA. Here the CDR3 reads CASSFSTGTEAFF. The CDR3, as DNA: TGTGCCAGCAGCTTTAGTACGGGAACTGAAGCTTTCTTT.

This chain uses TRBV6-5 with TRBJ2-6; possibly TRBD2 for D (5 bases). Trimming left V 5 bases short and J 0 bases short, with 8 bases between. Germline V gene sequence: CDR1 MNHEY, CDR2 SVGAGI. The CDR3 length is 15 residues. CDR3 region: CASSTEGSGANVLTF. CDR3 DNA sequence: TGTGCCAGCAGTACAGAGGGCTCTGGGGCCAACGTCCTGACTTTC.

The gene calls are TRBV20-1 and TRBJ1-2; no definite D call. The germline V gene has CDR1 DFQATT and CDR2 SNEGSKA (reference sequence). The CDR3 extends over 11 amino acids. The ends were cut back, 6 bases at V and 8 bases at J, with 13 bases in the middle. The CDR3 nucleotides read TGCAGTGCCCCCCGAGACGGAGGCTACACCTTC. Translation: CSAPRDGGYTF.

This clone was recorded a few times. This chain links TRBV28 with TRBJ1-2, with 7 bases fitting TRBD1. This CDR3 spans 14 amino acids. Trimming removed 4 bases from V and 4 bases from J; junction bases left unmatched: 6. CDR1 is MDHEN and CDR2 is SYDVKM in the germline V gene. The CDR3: CASSWGTDTYGYTF. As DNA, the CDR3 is TGTGCCAGCAGTTGGGGGACAGATACCTATGGCTACACCTTC.